The T cell receptor beta chain described here comes from a study of blood T cell repertoires in COVID-19 (TCRdb year 2020). General notes on the study: Samples from collaborators originated in the United States, Italy and Spain and spanned both the acute and convalescent phases of COVID-19. The prospective study material was composed of cDNA or gDNA derived from T cells, B-cell-depleted T cells, or PBMCs. Deeply sampled blood TCRbeta repertoires from subjects exposed to, actively infected with, or recovered from COVID-19 were included in the dataset. The repertoires were made available in a free public database intended to serve as a resource for research on the immune response to SARS-CoV-2. The samples were drawn from two sources: the first 160 participants of the ongoing ImmuneRACE study, and 1,254 subjects contributed by 6 global collaborators. The sample metadata nearly always contained a de-identified subject ID, COVID-19 status, age in years and sex. HLA class I and class II types, where available, came from metadata supplied by the sample provider rather than from assay-based typing. The study at large found these results: Clinical and demographic metadata were provided uncurated, with the amount varying by source and participant.

Compared with germline, V lacks 5 bases and J lacks 0 bases; bases without a gene match: 11. The CDR3 runs 19 residues from the cysteine to the phenylalanine. Only the CDR3 region is kept as DNA, spanning 57 bases read in frame from base 1. CDR1 WSHSY and CDR2 SAAADI were looked up in the germline V gene. TCRbeta CDR3 regions were amplified from genomic DNA using the immunoSEQ Assay, a bias-controlled multiplex PCR. From the authors' description of their analysis: The number of nucleated cells in each sample was estimated from the amplification of reference gene primers within the assay. To quantify the absolute abundance of each unique TCRbeta CDR3 rearrangement, sequence reads were collapsed and filtered. Productive Simpson clonality was computed per sample as the square root of Simpson's diversity index over productive rearrangements. TCRdb re-hosts the immuneACCESS table, in-frame sequences only. Its copies lack some clones; in the studies checked, an unresolved V gene accounts for under half of them, and the cause for the rest is not known. V and J calls plus clone size are reproduced from that table; the DNA served to infer D and trimming. The sample data list over 85,000 clones, and about 87% of these were observed just once. Of the sample, more than 1% falls within the top ten clones.

The collaborating institutions used their own protocols to collect whole blood in K2EDTA tubes. Collaborator samples were shipped for TCRbeta analysis as frozen whole blood, isolated PBMCs, or DNA extracted from either sample type. This clone has just one count. Its antigen specificity is not known. No qualities accompany the bases; no much larger clone lies one base away. The chain joins TRBV10-2 to TRBJ2-3, with 13 bases in between that match TRBD2. This sequence was found in a human donor in a cohort sampled during active COVID-19. The sample was peripheral blood. The DNA sequence is given as TGCGCCAGCAGTCCTACCCACAGGACTAGCGGGAGAAGCACAGATACGCAGTATTTT. This encodes CASSPTHRTSGRSTDTQYF.